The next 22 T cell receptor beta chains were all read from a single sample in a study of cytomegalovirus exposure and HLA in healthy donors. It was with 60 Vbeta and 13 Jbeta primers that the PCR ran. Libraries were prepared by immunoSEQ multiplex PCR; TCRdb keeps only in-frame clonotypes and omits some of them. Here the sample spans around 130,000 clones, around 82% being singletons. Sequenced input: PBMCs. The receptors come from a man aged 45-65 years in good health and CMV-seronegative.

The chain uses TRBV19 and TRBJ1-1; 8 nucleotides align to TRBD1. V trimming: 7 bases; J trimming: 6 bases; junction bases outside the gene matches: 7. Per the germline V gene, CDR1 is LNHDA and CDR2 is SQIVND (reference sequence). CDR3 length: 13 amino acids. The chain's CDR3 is CASTPDRVAEAFF. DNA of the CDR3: TGTGCCAGTACCCCGGACAGGGTCGCTGAAGCTTTCTTT.

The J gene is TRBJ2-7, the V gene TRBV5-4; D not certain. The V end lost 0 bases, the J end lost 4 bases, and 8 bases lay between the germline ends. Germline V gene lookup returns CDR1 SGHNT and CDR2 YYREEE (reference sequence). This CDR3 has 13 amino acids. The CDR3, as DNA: TGTGCCAGCAGCTTGGACAGAGATTACGAGCAGTACTTC. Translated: CASSLDRDYEQYF.

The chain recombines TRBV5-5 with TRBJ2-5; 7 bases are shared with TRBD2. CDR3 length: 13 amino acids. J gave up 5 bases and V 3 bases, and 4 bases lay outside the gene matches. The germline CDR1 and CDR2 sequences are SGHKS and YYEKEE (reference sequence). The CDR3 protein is CASSWGGDETQYF. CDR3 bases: TGTGCCAGCAGCTGGGGAGGGGATGAGACCCAGTACTTC.

CDR3 DNA: TGTGCCAGCGGATCTTCAGGCCCAGATACGCAGTATTTT. Its protein is CASGSSGPDTQYF. This rearrangement joins TRBV6-6 to TRBJ2-3; D is undetermined. The germline gives CDR1 MNHNY, CDR2 SVGAGI (reference sequence). This CDR3 spans 13 amino acids. V was clipped by 8 bases and J by 4 bases, with 13 bases between them.

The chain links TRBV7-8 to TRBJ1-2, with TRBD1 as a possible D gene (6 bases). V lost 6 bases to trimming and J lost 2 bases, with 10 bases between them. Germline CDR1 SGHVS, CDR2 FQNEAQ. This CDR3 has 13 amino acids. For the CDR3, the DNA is TGTGCCAGCAGGGGGGGGCTGAACTATGGCTACACCTTC. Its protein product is CASRGGLNYGYTF.

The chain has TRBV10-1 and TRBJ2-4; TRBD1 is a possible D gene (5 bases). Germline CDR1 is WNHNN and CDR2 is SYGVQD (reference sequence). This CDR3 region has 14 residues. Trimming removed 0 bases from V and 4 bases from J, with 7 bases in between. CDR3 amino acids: CASSESPGKNIQYF. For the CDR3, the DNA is TGCGCCAGCAGTGAGTCTCCAGGGAAAAACATTCAGTACTTC.

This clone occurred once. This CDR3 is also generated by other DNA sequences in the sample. CDR3 residues: CASRVTGVGTEAFF. DNA for the CDR3: TGTGCCAGCAGGGTGACAGGGGTGGGCACTGAAGCTTTCTTT. The rearrangement joins TRBV27 to TRBJ1-1, with 8 bases matching TRBD1. Germline values: CDR1 MNHEY, CDR2 SMNVEV (reference sequence). V was clipped by 6 bases and J by 4 bases; unmatched bases: 7. This CDR3 contains 14 residues.

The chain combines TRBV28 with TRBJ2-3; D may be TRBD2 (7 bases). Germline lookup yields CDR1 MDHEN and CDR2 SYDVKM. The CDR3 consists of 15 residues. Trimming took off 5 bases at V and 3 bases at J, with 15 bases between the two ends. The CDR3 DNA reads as TGTGCCAGCAGTCCCCCGGGGGGCACGACAGATACGCAGTATTTT. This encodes CASSPPGGTTDTQYF.

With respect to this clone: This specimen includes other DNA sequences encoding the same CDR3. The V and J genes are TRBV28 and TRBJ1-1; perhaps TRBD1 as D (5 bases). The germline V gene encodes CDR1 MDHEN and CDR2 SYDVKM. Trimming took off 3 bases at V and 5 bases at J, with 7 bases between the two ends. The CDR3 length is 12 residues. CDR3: CASSFGGTEAFF. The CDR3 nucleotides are TGTGCCAGCAGTTTTGGGGGGACTGAAGCTTTCTTT. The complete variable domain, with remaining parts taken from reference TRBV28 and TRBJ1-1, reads DVKVTQSSRYLVKRTGEKVFLECVQDMDHENMFWYRQDPGLGLRLIYFSYDVKMKEKGDIPEGYSVSREKKERFSLILESASTNQTSMYLCASSFGGTEAFFGQGTRLTVV.

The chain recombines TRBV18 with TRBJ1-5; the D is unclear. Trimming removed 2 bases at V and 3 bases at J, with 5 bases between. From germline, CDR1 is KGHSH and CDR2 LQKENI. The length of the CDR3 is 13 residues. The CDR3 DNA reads TGTGCCAGCTCACCAGCGAACAATCAGCCCCAGCATTTT. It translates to CASSPANNQPQHF.

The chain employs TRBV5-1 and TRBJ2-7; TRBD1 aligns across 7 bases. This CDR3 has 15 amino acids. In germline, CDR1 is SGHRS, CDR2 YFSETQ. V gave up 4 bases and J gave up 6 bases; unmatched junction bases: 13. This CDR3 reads CASSPQRQGTGEQYF. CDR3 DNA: TGCGCCAGCAGCCCCCAAAGACAGGGAACGGGCGAGCAGTACTTC.

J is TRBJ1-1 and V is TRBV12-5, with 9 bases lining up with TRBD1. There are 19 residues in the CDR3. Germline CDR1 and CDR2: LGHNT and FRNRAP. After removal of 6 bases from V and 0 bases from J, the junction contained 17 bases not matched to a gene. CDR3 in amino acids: CASGQLFGTGPTMNTEAFF. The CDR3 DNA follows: TGTGCTAGTGGACAACTATTCGGGACAGGGCCGACAATGAACACTGAAGCTTTCTTT.

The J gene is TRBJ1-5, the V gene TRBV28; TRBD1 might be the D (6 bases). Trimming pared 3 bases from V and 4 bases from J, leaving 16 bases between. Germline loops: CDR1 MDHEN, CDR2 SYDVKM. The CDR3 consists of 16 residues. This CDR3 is CASSFFRGSGNQPQHF. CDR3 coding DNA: TGTGCCAGCAGTTTTTTCAGGGGCAGCGGTAATCAGCCCCAGCATTTT.

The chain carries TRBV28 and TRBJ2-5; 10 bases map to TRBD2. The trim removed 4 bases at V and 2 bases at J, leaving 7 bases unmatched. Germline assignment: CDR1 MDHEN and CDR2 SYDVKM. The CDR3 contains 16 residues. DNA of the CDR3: TGTGCCAGCAGTTGGGGACTAGCGCCTAGACAAGAGACCCAGTACTTC. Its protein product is CASSWGLAPRQETQYF.

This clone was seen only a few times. The CDR3 DNA sequence: TGCGCCAGCAGCTTGGATGTAGCGGGGAACACCGGGGAGCTGTTTTTT. Translating gives CASSLDVAGNTGELFF. The gene calls are TRBV5-1 and TRBJ2-2; 7 bases align to TRBD2. CDR3 length equals 16 residues. V lost 0 bases, J lost 1 base, and 3 bases stayed unmatched. Germline CDR1 and CDR2: SGHRS and YFSETQ. The full variable domain, completed using reference TRBV5-1 and TRBJ2-2, is KAGVTQTPRYLIKTRGQQVTLSCSPISGHRSVSWYQQTPGQGLQFLFEYFSETQRNKGNFPGRFSGRQFSNSRSEMNVSTLELGDSALYLCASSLDVAGNTGELFFGEGSRLTVL.

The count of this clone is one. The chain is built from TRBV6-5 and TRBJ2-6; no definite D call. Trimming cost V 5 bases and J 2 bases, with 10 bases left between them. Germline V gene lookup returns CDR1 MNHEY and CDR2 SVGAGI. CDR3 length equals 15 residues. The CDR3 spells CASSGFEAGANVLTF. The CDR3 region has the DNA TGTGCCAGCAGTGGCTTTGAGGCTGGGGCCAACGTCCTGACTTTC.

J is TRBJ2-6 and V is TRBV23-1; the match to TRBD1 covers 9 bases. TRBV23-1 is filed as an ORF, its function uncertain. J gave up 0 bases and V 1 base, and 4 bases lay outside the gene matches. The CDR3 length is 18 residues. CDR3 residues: CASSQLMTGGSGANVLTF. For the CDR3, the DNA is TGCGCCAGCAGTCAATTAATGACAGGGGGCTCTGGGGCCAACGTCCTGACTTTC.

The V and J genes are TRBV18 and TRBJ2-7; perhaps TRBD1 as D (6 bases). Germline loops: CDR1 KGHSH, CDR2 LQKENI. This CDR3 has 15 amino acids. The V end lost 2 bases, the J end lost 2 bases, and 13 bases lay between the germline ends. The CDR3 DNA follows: TGTGCCAGCTCACCATTGAATAGGGGGACCTACGAGCAGTACTTC. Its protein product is CASSPLNRGTYEQYF. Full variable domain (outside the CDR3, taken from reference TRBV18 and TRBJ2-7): NAGVMQNPRHLVRRRGQEARLRCSPMKGHSHVYWYRQLPEEGLKFMVYLQKENIIDESGMPKERFSAEFPKEGPSILRIQQVVRGDSAAYFCASSPLNRGTYEQYFGPGTRLTVT.

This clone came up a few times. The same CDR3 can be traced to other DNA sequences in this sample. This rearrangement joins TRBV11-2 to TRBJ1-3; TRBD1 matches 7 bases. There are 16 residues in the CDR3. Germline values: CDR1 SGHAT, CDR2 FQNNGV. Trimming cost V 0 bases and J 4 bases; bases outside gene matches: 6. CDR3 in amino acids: CASSLDRQGLGNTIYF. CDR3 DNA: TGTGCCAGCAGCTTAGACCGACAGGGACTGGGAAACACCATATATTTT.

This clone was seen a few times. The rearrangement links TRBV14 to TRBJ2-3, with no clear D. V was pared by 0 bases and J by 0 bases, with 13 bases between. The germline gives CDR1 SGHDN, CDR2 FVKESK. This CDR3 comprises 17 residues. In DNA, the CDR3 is TGTGCCAGCAGCCAAGACGCGGCTCGGCCAAGCACAGATACGCAGTATTTT. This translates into CASSQDAARPSTDTQYF.

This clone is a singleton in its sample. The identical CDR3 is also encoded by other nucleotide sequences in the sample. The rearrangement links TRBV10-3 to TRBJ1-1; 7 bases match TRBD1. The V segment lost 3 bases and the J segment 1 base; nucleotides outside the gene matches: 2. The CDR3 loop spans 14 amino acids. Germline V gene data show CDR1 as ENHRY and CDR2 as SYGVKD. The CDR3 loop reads CAISERQGNTEAFF. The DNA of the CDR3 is TGTGCCATCAGTGAACGACAGGGGAACACTGAAGCTTTCTTT.

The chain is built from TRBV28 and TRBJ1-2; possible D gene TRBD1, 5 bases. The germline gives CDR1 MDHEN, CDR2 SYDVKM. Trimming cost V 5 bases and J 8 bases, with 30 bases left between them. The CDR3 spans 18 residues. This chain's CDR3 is CASSNPVGGDQSRAGYTF. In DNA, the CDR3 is TGTGCCAGCAGTAACCCGGTGGGAGGGGACCAGTCTCGGGCGGGCTACACCTTC.